The source of this T cell receptor beta chain is a study of cytomegalovirus exposure and HLA in healthy donors. CDR1 is KGHSH and CDR2 is LQKENI in the germline V gene. The junction had 3 bases not matched to a gene; V was cut back by 2 bases and J by 0 bases. This CDR3 spans 16 amino acids. A multiplex PCR was run with 60 Vbeta primers and 13 Jbeta primers. Using immunoSEQ multiplex PCR, the repertoire was profiled, and TCRdb retains in-frame clones only, with some absent. Of about 130,000 clones in the sample, roughly 78% are singletons; the top ten hold 5% to 8.5%. The receptor was derived from a man aged 35-49 years in good health and CMV-seropositive. The genes are TRBV18 and TRBJ2-7, with 11 bases that match TRBD2. Sequences were obtained from PBMCs. CDR3 sequence (DNA): TGTGCCAGCTCACCAACTAGCGGGAGTCACTCCTACGAGCAGTACTTC. This translates into CASSPTSGSHSYEQYF.